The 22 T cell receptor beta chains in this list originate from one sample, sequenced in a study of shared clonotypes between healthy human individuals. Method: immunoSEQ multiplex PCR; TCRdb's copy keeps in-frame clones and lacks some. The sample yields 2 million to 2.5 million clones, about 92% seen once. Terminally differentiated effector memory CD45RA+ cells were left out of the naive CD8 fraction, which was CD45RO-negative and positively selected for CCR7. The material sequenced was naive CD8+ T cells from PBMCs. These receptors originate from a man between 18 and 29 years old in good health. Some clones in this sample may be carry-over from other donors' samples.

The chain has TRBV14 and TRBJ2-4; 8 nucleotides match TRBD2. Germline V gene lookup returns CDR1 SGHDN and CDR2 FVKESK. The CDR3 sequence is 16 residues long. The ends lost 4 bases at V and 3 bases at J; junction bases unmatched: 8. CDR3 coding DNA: TGTGCCAGCAGCCCAAATTCCGGGAGGGGCAAAAACATTCAGTACTTC. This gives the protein CASSPNSGRGKNIQYF. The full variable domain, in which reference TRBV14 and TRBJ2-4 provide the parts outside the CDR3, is EAGVTQFPSHSVIEKGQTVTLRCDPISGHDNLYWYRRVMGKEIKFLLHFVKESKQDESGMPNNRFLAERTGGTYSTLKVQPAELEDSGVYFCASSPNSGRGKNIQYFGAGTRLSVL.

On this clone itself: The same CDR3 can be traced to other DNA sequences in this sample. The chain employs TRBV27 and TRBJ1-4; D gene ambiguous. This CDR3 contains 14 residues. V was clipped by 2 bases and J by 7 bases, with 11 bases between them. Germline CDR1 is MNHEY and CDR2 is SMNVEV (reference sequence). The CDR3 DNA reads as TGTGCCAGCAGTTTAGTAGGATCCGGTGAAAAACTGTTTTTT. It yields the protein CASSLVGSGEKLFF.

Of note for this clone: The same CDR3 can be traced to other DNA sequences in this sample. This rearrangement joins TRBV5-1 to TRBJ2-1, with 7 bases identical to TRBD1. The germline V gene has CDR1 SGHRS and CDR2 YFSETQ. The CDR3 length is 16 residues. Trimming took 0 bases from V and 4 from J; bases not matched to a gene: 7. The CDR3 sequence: CASSLAGRGTYNEQFF. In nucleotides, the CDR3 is TGCGCCAGCAGCTTGGCGGGCAGGGGGACATACAATGAGCAGTTCTTC.

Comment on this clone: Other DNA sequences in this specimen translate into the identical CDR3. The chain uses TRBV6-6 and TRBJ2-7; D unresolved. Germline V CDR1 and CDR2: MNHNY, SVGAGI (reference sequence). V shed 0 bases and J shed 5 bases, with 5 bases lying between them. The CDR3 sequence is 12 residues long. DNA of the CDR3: TGTGCCAGCAGTTACTCTCGCGACGAGCAGTACTTC. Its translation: CASSYSRDEQYF.

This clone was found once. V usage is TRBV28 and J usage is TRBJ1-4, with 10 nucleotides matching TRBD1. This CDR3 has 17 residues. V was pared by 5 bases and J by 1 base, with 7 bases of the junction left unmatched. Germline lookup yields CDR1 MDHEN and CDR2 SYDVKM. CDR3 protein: CASSTRTGGVTNEKLFF. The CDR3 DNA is TGTGCCAGCAGTACCCGGACAGGGGGGGTAACTAATGAAAAACTGTTTTTT.

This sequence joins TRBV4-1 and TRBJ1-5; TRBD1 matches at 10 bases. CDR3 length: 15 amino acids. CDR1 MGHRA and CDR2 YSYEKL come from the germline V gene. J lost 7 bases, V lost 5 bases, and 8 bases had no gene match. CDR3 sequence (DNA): TGCGCCAGCAGCGAAAGACAGGGGGCCCGGCAGCCCCAGCATTTT. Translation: CASSERQGARQPQHF.

CDR3: CASSPSLAGEYEQFF. Written as DNA, the CDR3 is TGTGCCAGCAGTCCCTCACTAGCGGGAGAGTATGAGCAGTTCTTC. The chain is built from TRBV28 and TRBJ2-1, with TRBD2 identical over 11 bases. V was pared by 5 bases and J by 8 bases, with 8 bases of the junction left unmatched. CDR1 and CDR2 from the germline V gene are MDHEN and SYDVKM. CDR3 length equals 15 residues.

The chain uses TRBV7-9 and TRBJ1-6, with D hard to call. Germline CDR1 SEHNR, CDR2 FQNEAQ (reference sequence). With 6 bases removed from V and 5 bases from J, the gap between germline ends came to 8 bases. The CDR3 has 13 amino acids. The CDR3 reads CASRNSDNSPLHF. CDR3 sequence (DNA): TGTGCCAGCAGGAACAGCGATAATTCACCCCTCCACTTT.

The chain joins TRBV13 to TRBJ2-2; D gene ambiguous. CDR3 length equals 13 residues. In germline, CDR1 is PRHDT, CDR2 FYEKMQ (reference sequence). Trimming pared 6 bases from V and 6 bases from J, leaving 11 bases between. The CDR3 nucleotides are TGTGCCAGCAGTTCCCAGAGGCCCGGGGAGCTGTTTTTT. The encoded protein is CASSSQRPGELFF. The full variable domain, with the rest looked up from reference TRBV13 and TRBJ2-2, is AAGVIQSPRHLIKEKRETATLKCYPIPRHDTVYWYQQGPGQDPQFLISFYEKMQSDKGSIPDRFSAQQFSDYHSELNMSSLELGDSALYFCASSSQRPGELFFGEGSRLTVL.

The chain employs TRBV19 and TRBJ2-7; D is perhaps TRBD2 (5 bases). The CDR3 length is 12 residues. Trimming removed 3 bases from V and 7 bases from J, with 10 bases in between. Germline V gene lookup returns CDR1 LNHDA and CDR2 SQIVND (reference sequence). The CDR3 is CASSMAGLEQYF. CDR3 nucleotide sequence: TGTGCCAGTAGTATGGCGGGCTTGGAGCAGTACTTC.

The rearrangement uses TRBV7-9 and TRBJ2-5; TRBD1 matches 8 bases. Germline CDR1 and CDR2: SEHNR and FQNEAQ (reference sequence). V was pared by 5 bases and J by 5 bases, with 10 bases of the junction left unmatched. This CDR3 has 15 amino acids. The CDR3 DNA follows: TGTGCCAGCAGCGACGGAGGACAGGGCTGGGAGACCCAGTACTTC. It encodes CASSDGGQGWETQYF.

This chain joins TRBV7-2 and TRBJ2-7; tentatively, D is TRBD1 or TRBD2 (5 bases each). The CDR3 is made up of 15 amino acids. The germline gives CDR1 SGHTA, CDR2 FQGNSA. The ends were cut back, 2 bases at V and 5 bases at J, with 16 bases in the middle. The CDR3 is CASSLSGTLSNEQYF. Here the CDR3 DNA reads TGTGCCAGCAGCTTAAGTGGGACCCTCTCTAACGAGCAGTACTTC. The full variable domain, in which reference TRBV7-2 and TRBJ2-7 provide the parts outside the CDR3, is GAGVSQSPSNKVTEKGKDVELRCDPISGHTALYWYRQSLGQGLEFLIYFQGNSAPDKSGLPSDRFSAERTGGSVSTLTIQRTQQEDSAVYLCASSLSGTLSNEQYFGPGTRLTVT.

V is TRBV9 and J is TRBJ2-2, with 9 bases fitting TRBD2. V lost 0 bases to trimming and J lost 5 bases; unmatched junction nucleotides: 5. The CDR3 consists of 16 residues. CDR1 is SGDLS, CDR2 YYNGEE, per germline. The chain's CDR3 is CASSVGSLAGTGELFF. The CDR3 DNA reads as TGTGCCAGCAGCGTAGGGTCTCTAGCGGGAACCGGGGAGCTGTTTTTT.

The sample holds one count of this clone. CDR3 residues: CAISEENFTYEQYF. Written as DNA, the CDR3 is TGTGCCATCAGTGAGGAAAACTTTACCTACGAGCAGTACTTC. The rearrangement uses TRBV10-3 and TRBJ2-7; D gene unclear. Trimming pared 2 bases from V and 2 bases from J, leaving 10 bases between. The CDR3 extends over 14 amino acids. Per germline, CDR1 ENHRY and CDR2 SYGVKD.

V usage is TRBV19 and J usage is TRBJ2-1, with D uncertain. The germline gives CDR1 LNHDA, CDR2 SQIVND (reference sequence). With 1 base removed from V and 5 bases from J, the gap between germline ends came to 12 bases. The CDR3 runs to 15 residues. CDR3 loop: CASSIGLRQDNEQFF. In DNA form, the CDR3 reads TGTGCCAGTAGTATAGGGTTAAGACAAGACAATGAGCAGTTCTTC.

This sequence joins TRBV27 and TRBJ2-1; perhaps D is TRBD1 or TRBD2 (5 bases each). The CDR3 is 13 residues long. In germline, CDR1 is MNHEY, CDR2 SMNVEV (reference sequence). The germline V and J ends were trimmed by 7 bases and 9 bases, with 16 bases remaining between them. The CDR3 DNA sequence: TGTGCCAGCAAGTCACTCCCGAGGGGTGAGCAGTTCTTC. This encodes CASKSLPRGEQFF.

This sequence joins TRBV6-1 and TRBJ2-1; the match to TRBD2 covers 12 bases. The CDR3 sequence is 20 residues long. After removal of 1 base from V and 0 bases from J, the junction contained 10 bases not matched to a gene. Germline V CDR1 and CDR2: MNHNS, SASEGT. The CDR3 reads CASSEVPLAGGPASYNEQFF. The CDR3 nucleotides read TGTGCCAGCAGTGAAGTCCCCCTAGCGGGGGGGCCAGCCTCCTACAATGAGCAGTTCTTC.

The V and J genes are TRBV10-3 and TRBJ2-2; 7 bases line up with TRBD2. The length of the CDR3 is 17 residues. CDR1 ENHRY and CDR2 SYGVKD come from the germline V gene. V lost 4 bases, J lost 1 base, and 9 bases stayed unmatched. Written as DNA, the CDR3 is TGTGCCATCAGTGTTCGGGGGGAAGATAGGAACACCGGGGAGCTGTTTTTT. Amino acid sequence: CAISVRGEDRNTGELFF.

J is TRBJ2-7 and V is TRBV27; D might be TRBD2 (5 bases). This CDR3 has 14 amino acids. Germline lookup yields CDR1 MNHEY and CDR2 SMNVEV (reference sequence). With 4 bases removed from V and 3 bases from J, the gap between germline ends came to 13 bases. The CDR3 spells CASSSWESGYEQYF. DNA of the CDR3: TGTGCCAGCAGTTCGTGGGAGAGTGGCTACGAGCAGTACTTC.

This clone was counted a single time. CDR3 nucleotides: TGTGCCAGCAGCTCTCGGACTAGCGGGAGCCTCTCTGGGGCCAACGTCCTGACTTTC. This encodes CASSSRTSGSLSGANVLTF. J is TRBJ2-6 and V is TRBV7-8; 13 nucleotides match TRBD2. Germline V lookup: CDR1 SGHVS, CDR2 FQNEAQ. Trimming removed 4 bases from V and 0 bases from J; junction bases left unmatched: 6. The CDR3 totals 19 residues.

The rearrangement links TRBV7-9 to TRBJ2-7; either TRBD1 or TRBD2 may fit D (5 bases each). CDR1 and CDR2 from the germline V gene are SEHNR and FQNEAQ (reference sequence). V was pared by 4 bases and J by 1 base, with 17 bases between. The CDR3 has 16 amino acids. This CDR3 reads CASSSTREGDSYEQYF. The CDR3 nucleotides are TGTGCCAGCAGCTCCACCCGGGAAGGGGATTCCTACGAGCAGTACTTC. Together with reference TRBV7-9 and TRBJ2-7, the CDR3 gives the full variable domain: DTGVSQNPRHKITKRGQNVTFRCDPISEHNRLYWYRQTLGQGPEFLTYFQNEAQLEKSRLLSDRFSAERPKGSFSTLEIQRTEQGDSAMYLCASSSTREGDSYEQYFGPGTRLTVT.

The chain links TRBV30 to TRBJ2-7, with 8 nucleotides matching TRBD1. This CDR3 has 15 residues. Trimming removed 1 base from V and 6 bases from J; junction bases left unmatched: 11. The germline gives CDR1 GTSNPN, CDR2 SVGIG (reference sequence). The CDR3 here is CAWSGDRGVLGEQYF. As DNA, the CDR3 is TGTGCCTGGAGTGGAGACAGGGGTGTTCTAGGCGAGCAGTACTTC.